This T cell receptor beta chain was identified in a study of cytomegalovirus exposure and HLA in healthy donors. In the study overall: A data release that came early held approximately 85 million unique TCRs from HLA-typed donors. Points from the study as a whole: Later work associated roughly 15,000 TCR beta sequences with HLA alleles at 0.05 false discovery rate. Cytomegalovirus association was listed for around 170 TCR beta chains. As a later analysis showed, a missense DCLRE1C variant was linked to trimming of TCR beta V- and J-genes.

PCR primers comprised 60 Vbeta and 13 Jbeta primers. Generated by immunoSEQ multiplex PCR, the TCRdb table keeps only in-frame clones and is missing some. The repertoire consists of some 150,000 clones, with 70% occurring once and the leading ten covering roughly 2%. Regarding this clone: What it recognizes is unknown.

Germline CDR1 is SGHTA and CDR2 is FQGNSA. Between the trimmed V and J ends, which lost 4 bases and 3 bases, there was a span of 16 bases. CDR3 length: 15 residues. The TCR originated in a woman in her fifties or sixties in good health and CMV-seropositive. The sequenced material came from PBMCs. V and J are TRBV7-2 and TRBJ2-7; TRBD2 is a possible D gene (6 bases). In nucleotides, the CDR3 is TGTGCCAGCAGCTCGACCCCGGGGCGGGGCTACGAGCAGTACTTC. Amino acids: CASSSTPGRGYEQYF.